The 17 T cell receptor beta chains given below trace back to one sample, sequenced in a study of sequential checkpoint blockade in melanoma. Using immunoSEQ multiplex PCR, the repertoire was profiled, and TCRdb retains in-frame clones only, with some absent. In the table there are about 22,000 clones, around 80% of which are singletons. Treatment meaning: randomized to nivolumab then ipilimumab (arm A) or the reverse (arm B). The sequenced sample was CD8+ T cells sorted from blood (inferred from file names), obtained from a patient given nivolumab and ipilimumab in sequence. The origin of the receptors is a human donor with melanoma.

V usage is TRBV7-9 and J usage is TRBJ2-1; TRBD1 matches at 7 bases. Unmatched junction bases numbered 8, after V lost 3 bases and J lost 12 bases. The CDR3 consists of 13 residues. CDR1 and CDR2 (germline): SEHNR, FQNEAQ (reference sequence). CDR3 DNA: TGTGCCAGCAGCTTGGCCACCCACAGGGGGCAGTTCTTC. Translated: CASSLATHRGQFF.

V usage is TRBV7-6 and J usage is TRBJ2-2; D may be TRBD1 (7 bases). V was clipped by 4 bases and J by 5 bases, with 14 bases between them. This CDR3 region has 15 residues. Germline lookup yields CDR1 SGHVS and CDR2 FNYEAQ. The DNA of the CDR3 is TGTGCCAGCAGCTCTCGGGACAGCGGGACCGGGGAGCTGTTTTTT. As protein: CASSSRDSGTGELFF. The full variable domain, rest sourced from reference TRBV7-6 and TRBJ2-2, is GAGVSQSPRYKVTKRGQDVALRCDPISGHVSLYWYRQALGQGPEFLTYFNYEAQQDKSGLPNDRFSAERPEGSISTLTIQRTEQRDSAMYRCASSSRDSGTGELFFGEGSRLTVL.

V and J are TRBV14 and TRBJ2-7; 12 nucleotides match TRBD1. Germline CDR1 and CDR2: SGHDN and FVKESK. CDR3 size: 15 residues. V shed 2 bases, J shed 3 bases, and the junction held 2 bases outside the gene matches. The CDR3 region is CASSQWDRGLYEQYF. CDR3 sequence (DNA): TGTGCCAGCAGCCAATGGGACAGGGGGCTCTACGAGCAGTACTTC.

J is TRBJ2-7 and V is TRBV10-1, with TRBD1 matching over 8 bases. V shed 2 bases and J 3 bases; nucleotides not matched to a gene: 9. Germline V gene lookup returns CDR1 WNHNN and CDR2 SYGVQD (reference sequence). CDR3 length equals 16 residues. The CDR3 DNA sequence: TGCGCCAGCAGTGAGCAACCGGGGACAGGATTCTACGAGCAGTACTTC. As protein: CASSEQPGTGFYEQYF.

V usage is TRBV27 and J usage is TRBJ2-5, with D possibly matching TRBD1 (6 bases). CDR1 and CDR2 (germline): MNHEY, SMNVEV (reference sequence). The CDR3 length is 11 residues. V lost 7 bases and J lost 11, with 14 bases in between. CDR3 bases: TGTGCCAGCACGCTGGGGGCGGAGCAGTACTTC. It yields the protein CASTLGAEQYF.

The CDR3: CAIRASGTYEQYF. In nucleotides, the CDR3 is TGTGCCATCAGGGCTTCCGGGACCTACGAGCAGTACTTC. The chain recombines TRBV10-3 with TRBJ2-7; D perhaps matches TRBD2 (5 bases). This CDR3 contains 13 residues. CDR1 is ENHRY and CDR2 is SYGVKD in the germline V gene. The ends were cut back, 6 bases at V and 2 bases at J, with 11 bases in the middle.

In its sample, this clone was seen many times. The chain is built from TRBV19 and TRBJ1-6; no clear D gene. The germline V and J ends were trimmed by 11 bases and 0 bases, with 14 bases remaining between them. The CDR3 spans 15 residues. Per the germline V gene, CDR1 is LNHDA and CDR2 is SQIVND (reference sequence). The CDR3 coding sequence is TGTGCCGCCCGGGTCTCCGGCTCCTATAATTCACCCCTCCACTTT. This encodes CAARVSGSYNSPLHF. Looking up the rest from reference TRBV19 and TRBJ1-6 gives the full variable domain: DGGITQSPKYLFRKEGQNVTLSCEQNLNHDAMYWYRQDPGQGLRLIYYSQIVNDFQKGDIAEGYSVSREKKESFPLTVTSAQKNPTAFYLCAARVSGSYNSPLHFGNGTRLTVT.

The CDR3 protein is CASRRERSSYNEQFF. In nucleotides, the CDR3 is TGTGCCAGCAGACGTGAGAGGAGCTCTTACAATGAGCAGTTCTTC. The chain employs TRBV5-4 and TRBJ2-1; unclear D gene. Per germline, CDR1 SGHNT and CDR2 YYREEE (reference sequence). The CDR3 runs to 15 residues. V lost 5 bases and J lost 4, with 16 bases in between.

The DNA of the CDR3 is TGCGCCAGCAGCCGAAACAGGGGAATGAATGGCTACACCTTC. Translation gives CASSRNRGMNGYTF. J is TRBJ1-2 and V is TRBV4-1; 7 bases agree with TRBD1. J was trimmed by 6 bases and V by 4 bases; bases with no gene match: 8. This CDR3 spans 14 amino acids. CDR1 is MGHRA and CDR2 is YSYEKL in the germline V gene.

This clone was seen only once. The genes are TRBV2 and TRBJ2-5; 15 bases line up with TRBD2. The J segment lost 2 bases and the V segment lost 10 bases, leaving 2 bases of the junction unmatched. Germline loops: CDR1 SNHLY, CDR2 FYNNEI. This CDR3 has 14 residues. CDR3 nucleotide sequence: TGTGCCAAAGGACTAGCGGGGGGGCAAGAGACCCAGTACTTC. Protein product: CAKGLAGGQETQYF.

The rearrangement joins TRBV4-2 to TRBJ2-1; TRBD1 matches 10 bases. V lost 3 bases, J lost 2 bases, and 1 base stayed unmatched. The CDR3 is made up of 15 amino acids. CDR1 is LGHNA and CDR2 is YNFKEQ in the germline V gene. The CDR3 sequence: CASSQGQGTYNEQFF. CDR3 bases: TGTGCCAGCAGCCAGGGACAGGGGACCTACAATGAGCAGTTCTTC.

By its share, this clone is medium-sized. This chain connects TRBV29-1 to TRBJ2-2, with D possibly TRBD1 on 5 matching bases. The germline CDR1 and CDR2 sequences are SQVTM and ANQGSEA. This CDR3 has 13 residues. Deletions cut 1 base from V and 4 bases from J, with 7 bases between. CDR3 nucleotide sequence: TGCAGCGTTGAAGGACAGATCACCGGGGAGCTGTTTTTT. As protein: CSVEGQITGELFF.

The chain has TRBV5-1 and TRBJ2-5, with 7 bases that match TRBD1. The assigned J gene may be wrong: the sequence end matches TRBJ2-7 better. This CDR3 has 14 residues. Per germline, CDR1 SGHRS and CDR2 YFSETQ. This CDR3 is CASSLETGPYEQYF. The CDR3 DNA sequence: TGCGCCAGCAGCTTGGAGACAGGGCCCTACGAGCAGTACTTC.

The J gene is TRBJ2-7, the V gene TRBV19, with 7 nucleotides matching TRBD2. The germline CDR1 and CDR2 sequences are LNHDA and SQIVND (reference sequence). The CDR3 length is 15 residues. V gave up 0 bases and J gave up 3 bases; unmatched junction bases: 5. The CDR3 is CASSIDGTTLYEQYF. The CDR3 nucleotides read TGTGCCAGTAGTATAGACGGGACTACCCTCTACGAGCAGTACTTC. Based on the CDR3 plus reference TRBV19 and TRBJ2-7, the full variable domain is DGGITQSPKYLFRKEGQNVTLSCEQNLNHDAMYWYRQDPGQGLRLIYYSQIVNDFQKGDIAEGYSVSREKKESFPLTVTSAQKNPTAFYLCASSIDGTTLYEQYFGPGTRLTVT.

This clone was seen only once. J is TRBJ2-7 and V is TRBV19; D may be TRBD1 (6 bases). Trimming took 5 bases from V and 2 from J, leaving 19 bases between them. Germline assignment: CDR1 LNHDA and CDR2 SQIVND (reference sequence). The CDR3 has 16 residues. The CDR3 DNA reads TGTGCCAGTAGTGTATACCTCGGGACAATCACCTACGAGCAGTACTTC. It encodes CASSVYLGTITYEQYF. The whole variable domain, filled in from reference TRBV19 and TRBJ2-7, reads DGGITQSPKYLFRKEGQNVTLSCEQNLNHDAMYWYRQDPGQGLRLIYYSQIVNDFQKGDIAEGYSVSREKKESFPLTVTSAQKNPTAFYLCASSVYLGTITYEQYFGPGTRLTVT.

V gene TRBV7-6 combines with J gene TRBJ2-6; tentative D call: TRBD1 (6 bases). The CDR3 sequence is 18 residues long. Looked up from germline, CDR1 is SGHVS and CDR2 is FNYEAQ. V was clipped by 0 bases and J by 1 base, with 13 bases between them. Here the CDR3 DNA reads TGTGCCAGCAGCTTAGCCGCAGGGGTCCTTTCTGGGGCCAACGTCCTGACTTTC. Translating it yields CASSLAAGVLSGANVLTF.

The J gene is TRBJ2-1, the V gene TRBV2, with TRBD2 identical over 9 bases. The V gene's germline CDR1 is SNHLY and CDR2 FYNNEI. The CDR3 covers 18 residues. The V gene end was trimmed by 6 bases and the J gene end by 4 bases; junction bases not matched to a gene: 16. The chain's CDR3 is CASSPWGAGGLAYNEQFF. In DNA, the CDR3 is TGTGCCAGCAGCCCTTGGGGCGCGGGGGGGCTTGCGTACAATGAGCAGTTCTTC.